This T cell receptor beta chain was sequenced in a study of radiotherapy plus CTLA-4 blockade in lung cancer. Study-wide results and caveats: Clones derived from tumor TCRs expanded in blood after radiotherapy plus ipilimumab.

V shed 4 bases and J shed 5 bases, with 6 bases lying between them. Germline-derived CDR1 and CDR2 are SGHNT and YYREEE (reference sequence). The CDR3 has 12 residues. Clones were sequenced by immunoSEQ multiplex PCR, and TCRdb holds only the in-frame ones, with some missing. This table has about 88,000 clones, around 72% appearing once. This clone has only a few counts. Its antigen is still unknown. The chain carries TRBV5-4 and TRBJ2-2; D ambiguous. The receptor was derived from a human donor with non-small cell lung cancer that progressed on radiotherapy plus ipilimumab. The sample in question was peripheral blood, obtained from a patient treated with radiotherapy plus ipilimumab. The CDR3 coding sequence is TGTGCCAGCAGCCACCAGACCGGGGAGCTGTTTTTT. Translated: CASSHQTGELFF.